The clone carrying this TCR beta chain was picked up a small number of times. Its cognate antigen is unknown. Thyroid surgery was preceded by no treatment in any patient. The authors' processing: Across clinicopathological groups, CDR3 differences served as the basis for building a distant-metastasis classifier for papillary thyroid cancer. TCRdb reprocessed the PCR reads via MiXCR. TCRdb, not the authors, supplied the V and J calls. The sample holds some 15,000 clones, approximately 30% seen once. This sample was included in a study of metastatic and nonmetastatic thyroid tumors. The overall study: Across blood and tumor or nodule tissue, repertoires from malignant and benign thyroid patients were compared with one another.

Study-level points and caveats: Benign nodules reportedly had significantly lower TCR beta diversity than malignant thyroid tumors in blood and tumor.

This receptor was taken from a female donor with papillary thyroid cancer or a benign thyroid nodule (not recorded which). Some clones in this sample may be carry-over from other donors' samples. Sequencing was carried out using adjacent normal tissue.

The CDR3 nucleotides read TGTGCCAGCAGTAGGGCTACTGAAGCTTTCTTT. It is translated as CASSRATEAFF. This chain joins TRBV12-3 or TRBV12-4 and TRBJ1-1, with D unresolved. V lost 5 bases to trimming and J lost 5 bases, with 6 bases between them. This CDR3 has 11 residues.